This is a list of T cell receptor beta chains from one sample in a study of T-cell memory formation after mild COVID-19. In TCRdb, the 5' RACE reads were re-called with MiXCR into one record per CDR3 protein. In the table there are 100,000 to 150,000 distinct CDR3 sequences, about 6% of which are singletons. Material: PBMCs or a T cell subset sorted from them (not recorded which). These receptors all come from an adult woman who had mild COVID-19 (a few samples of this study predate the infection). Cell type and time point are not known. The CDR3 runs from the conserved cysteine through the conserved F or W. D genes are given only for firm matches. Not every row has a clone size; where given, it reads once, few, many or a size class.

D gene	J gene	clone size	V gene	CDR3 protein	CDR3 DNA
-	TRBJ2-1	many	TRBV20-1	CSATRGLSYNEQFF	TGCAGTGCAACCCGGGGCCTTTCCTACAATGAGCAGTTCTTC
-	TRBJ1-2	-	TRBV20-1	CSARAQAGPSKGYTF	TGCAGTGCTAGGGCCCAGGCAGGCCCTTCCAAAGGCTACACCTTC
TRBD2	TRBJ2-3	few	TRBV20-1	CSARTILGTSGTDTQYF	TGCAGTGCTAGAACAATCTTGGGGACTAGCGGCACAGATACGCAGTATTTT
TRBD1	TRBJ1-6	-	TRBV3-1	CASSQVGQGLSPLHF	TGTGCCAGCAGCCAAGTCGGACAGGGTCTTTCACCCCTCCACTTT
-	TRBJ2-1	many	TRBV29-1	CSVEELNRGYNEQFF	TGCAGCGTTGAAGAATTGAATAGGGGCTACAATGAGCAGTTCTTC
-	TRBJ1-5	few	TRBV15	CATSTGPREQPQHF	TGTGCCACCAGCACCGGGCCGCGGGAACAGCCCCAGCATTTT
-	TRBJ2-2	many	TRBV5-4	CASSLVSGELFF	TGTGCCAGCAGCTTGGTGTCCGGGGAGCTGTTTTTT
TRBD2	TRBJ2-5	few	TRBV2	CASSPTSGRETQYF	TGTGCCAGCAGCCCGACTAGCGGGAGGGAGACCCAGTACTTC
-	TRBJ1-3	-	TRBV7-2	CASSSRGAKSGNTIYF	TGTGCCAGCAGCTCTAGAGGGGCGAAGAGTGGAAACACCATATATTTT
-	TRBJ1-5	-	TRBV21-1	CASPMGDHREPQHF	TGTGCCAGCCCAATGGGGGACCACAGGGAGCCCCAGCATTTT